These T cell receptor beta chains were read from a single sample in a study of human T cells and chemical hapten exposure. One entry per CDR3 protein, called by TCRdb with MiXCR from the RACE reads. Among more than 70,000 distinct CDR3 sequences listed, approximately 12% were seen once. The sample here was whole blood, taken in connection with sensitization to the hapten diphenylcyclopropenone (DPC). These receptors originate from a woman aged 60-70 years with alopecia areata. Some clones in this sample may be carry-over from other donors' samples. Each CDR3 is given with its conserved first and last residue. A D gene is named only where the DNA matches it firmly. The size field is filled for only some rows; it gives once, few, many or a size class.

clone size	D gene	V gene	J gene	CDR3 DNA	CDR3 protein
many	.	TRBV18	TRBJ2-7	TGTGCCAGCTCACGGCCACTAGAGTCCTACGAGCAGTACTTC	CASSRPLESYEQYF
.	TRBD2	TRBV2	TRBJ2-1	TGTGCCAGCAGTAAGCGGGGGCTCTACAATGAGCAGTTCTTC	CASSKRGLYNEQFF
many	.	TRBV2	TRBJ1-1	TGTGCCAGCAGTGTTACGGTACTGAACACTGAAGCTTTCTTT	CASSVTVLNTEAFF
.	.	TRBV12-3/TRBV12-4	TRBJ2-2	TGTGCCAGCAGTTCTATCCCCGGGGAGCTGTTTTTT	CASSSIPGELFF
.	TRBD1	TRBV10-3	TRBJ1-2	TGTGCCATCAGCTCTCCGGGACAGCGAGCTAACTATGGCTACACCTTC	CAISSPGQRANYGYTF
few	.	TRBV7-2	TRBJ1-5	TGTGCCAGCAGCCTTACAGGTACCCAGCATTTT	CASSLTGTQHF
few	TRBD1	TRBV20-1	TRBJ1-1	TGCAGTGCTAGAGACCCCAGGGGGACCACTGAAGCTTTCTTT	CSARDPRGTTEAFF
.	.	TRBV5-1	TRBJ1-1	TGCGCCAGCAGCTTGGACAGCACTGAAGCTTTCTTT	CASSLDSTEAFF
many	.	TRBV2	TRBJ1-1	TGTGCCAGCAGTGAAGCTCCCACCCACACTGAAGCTTTCTTT	CASSEAPTHTEAFF
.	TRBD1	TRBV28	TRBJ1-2	TGTGCCACCAGGACAGGCTCCTATGGCTACACCTTC	CATRTGSYGYTF
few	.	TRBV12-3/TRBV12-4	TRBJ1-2	TGTGCCAGCTGCACAGGGCAGAGACACTATGGCTACACCTTC	CASCTGQRHYGYTF
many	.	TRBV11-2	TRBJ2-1	TGTGCCAGCAGCTTCGTAGGCAATGAGCAGTTCTTC	CASSFVGNEQFF
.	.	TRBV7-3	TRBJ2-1	TGTGCCAGCAGCCCCCCGGGAGGGGGCCCTTACAATGAGCAGTTCTTC	CASSPPGGGPYNEQFF
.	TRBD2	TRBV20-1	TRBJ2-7	TGCAGTGCAACCACCGCCGGGACTAGCGACTACGAGCAGTACTTC	CSATTAGTSDYEQYF
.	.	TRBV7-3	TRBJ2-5	TGTGCCAGCAGCTTAACGCCGGGAGAGACCCAGTACTTC	CASSLTPGETQYF
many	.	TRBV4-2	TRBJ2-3	TGTGCCAGCAGCCAGGAGACTAGTGACTTAGATACGCAGTATTTT	CASSQETSDLDTQYF
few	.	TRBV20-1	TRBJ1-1	TGCAGTGCTAGAGATTGGTATGGCACCTCGAACACTGAAGCTTTCTTT	CSARDWYGTSNTEAFF
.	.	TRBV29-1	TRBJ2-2	TGCAGCGTTGATTATGGGAGCACCGGGGAGCTGTTTTTT	CSVDYGSTGELFF
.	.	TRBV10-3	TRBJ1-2	TGTGCCATCAGTGATGTAGAACAGTATGGCTACACCTTC	CAISDVEQYGYTF
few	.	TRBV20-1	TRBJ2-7	TGCAGTGCTACAGGCCCTAGCTCCTACGAGCAGTACTTC	CSATGPSSYEQYF
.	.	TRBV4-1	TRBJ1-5	TGCGCCAGCAGCCAAGATTATTCCCCCCCCAATCAGCCCCAGCATTTT	CASSQDYSPPNQPQHF
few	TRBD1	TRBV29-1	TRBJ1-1	TGCAGCGTCAGCCGACAGGGGGGCACTGAAGCTTTCTTT	CSVSRQGGTEAFF
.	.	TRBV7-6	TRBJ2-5	TGTGCCAGCAGCTTAGCGGGGATAGTGGAGACCCAGTACTTC	CASSLAGIVETQYF
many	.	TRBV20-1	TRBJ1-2	TGCAGTGCTCCGGACGTAGCTAACTATGGCTACACCTTC	CSAPDVANYGYTF
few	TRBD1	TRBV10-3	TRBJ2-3	TGTGCCATCACTAGAGACGGACAGGGCAGCACAGATACGCAGTATTTT	CAITRDGQGSTDTQYF
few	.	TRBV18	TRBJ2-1	TGTGCCAGCTCAATACAGGGTTTAAGGGACAATGAGCAGTTCTTC	CASSIQGLRDNEQFF
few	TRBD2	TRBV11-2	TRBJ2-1	TGTGCCAGCAGCTTTGTGGTTCCTAGCGGGGATTACAATGAGCAGTTCTTC	CASSFVVPSGDYNEQFF
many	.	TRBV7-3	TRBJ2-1	TGTGCCAGCAGCTTAAAACTGGGGGGCAGTGAGCAGTTCTTC	CASSLKLGGSEQFF
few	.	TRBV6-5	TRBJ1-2	TGTGCCAGCAGACGTACAGGGAAAGGTTATGGCTACACCTTC	CASRRTGKGYGYTF
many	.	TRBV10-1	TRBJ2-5	TGCGCCAGCAGCGGAGGAGACAGCTTCCAAGAGACCCAGTACTTC	CASSGGDSFQETQYF
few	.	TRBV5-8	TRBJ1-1	TGTGCCAGCAGCTTTAGGGGGGATAATGAAGCTTTCTTT	CASSFRGDNEAFF
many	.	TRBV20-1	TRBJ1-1	TGCAGTGCTAGAGATGGAGCCAGATACACTGAAGCTTTCTTT	CSARDGARYTEAFF
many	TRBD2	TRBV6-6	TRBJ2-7	TGTGCCAGCAGTTTGGCGGGGGAGTACTACGAGCAGTACTTC	CASSLAGEYYEQYF
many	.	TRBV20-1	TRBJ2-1	TGCAGTGTGACTAGTGTGGGCTACAATGAGCAGTTCTTC	CSVTSVGYNEQFF
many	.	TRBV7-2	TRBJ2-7	TGTGCCAGCAGCTTAGTAAACAGGGACTCCTACGAGCAGTACTTC	CASSLVNRDSYEQYF
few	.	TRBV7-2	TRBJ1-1	TGTGCCAGCAGCTTAGAACGGGGGCCATGGACTGAAGCTTTCTTT	CASSLERGPWTEAFF
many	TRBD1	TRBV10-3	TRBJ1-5	TGTGCCATCAGTGGTTTTCAGGGGGCTGATCAGCCCCAGCATTTT	CAISGFQGADQPQHF
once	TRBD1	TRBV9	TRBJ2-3	TGTGCCAGCACCGTACACGACAGTTACAGGGGAGCAGATACGCTGTATTTT	CASTVHDSYRGADTLYF
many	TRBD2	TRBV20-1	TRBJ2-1	TGCAGTGCTCGCCCTCCTAGCGGGGGGAGCAATGAGCAGTTCTTC	CSARPPSGGSNEQFF
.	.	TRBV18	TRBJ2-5	TGTGCCAGCTCACCAAATTCAGGGGGGCCCCAAGAGACCCAGTACTTC	CASSPNSGGPQETQYF
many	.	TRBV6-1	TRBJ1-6	TGTGCCAGCAGTGAACAGAACTCCTATAATTCACCCCTCCACTTT	CASSEQNSYNSPLHF
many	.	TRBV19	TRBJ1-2	TGTGCCAGTAGTATAGCCCCCATCTATGGCTACACCTTC	CASSIAPIYGYTF
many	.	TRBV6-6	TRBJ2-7	TGTGCCAGCAGTTCTCCAACAGGTTTC	CASSSPTGF
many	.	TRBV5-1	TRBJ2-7	TGCGCCAGCAGTCAACAGGGGAGGACCTACGAGCAGTACTTC	CASSQQGRTYEQYF
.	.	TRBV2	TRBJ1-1	TGTGCCAGCAGTGTTCAGGGAGGCCCTGAAGCTTTCTTT	CASSVQGGPEAFF
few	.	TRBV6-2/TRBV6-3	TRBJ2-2	TGTGCCAGCCAGGGGCCGTCCGGGGAGCTGTTTTTT	CASQGPSGELFF
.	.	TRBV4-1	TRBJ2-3	TGCGCCAGCAGCCTTAGCGTTTCTAGCACAGATACGCAGTATTTT	CASSLSVSSTDTQYF
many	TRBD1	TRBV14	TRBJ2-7	TGTGCCAGCAGCCGGGCAGGGGGCAGCTACGAGCAGTACTTC	CASSRAGGSYEQYF
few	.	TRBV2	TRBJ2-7	TGTGCCAGCAGTGAAGCCAGGAACTACGAGCAGTACTTC	CASSEARNYEQYF
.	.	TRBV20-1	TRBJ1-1	TGCAGTGCTAGAACTTCACAGGGCGCTGAAGCTTTCTTT	CSARTSQGAEAFF
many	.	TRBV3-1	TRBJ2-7	TGTGCCAGCACCGCCCAGGCCGGACCCTACGAGCAGTACTTC	CASTAQAGPYEQYF
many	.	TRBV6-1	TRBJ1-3	TGTGCCAGCAGTGACGCTATCTCTGGAAACACCATATATTTT	CASSDAISGNTIYF
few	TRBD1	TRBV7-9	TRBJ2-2	TGTGCCAGCAGCTTAGGGTTGACAGGGAGCACCGGGGAGCTGTTTTTT	CASSLGLTGSTGELFF
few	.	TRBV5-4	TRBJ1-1	TGTGCCAGCAGCTTATTTAATGGCAGGACTGAAGCTTTCTTT	CASSLFNGRTEAFF
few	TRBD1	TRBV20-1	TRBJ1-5	TGCAGTGCCGCCCCGGGACAGGGTGGTCAGCCCCAGCATTTT	CSAAPGQGGQPQHF
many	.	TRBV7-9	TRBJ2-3	TGTGCCAGCAGCCAGCTCAGGGCTACTCTAGATACGCAGTATTTT	CASSQLRATLDTQYF
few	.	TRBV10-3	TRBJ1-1	TGTGCCGTCGGCGGAGGACTGGCGAACACTGAAGCTTTCTTT	CAVGGGLANTEAFF
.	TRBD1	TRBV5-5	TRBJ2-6	TGTGCCAGCAGCGACAACAGGGGGCGGACTGGGGCCAACGTCCTGACTTTC	CASSDNRGRTGANVLTF